This TCR beta chain was sequenced in a study of cytomegalovirus exposure and HLA in healthy donors. Whole-study findings and limits: First-cohort TCR clusters tended to co-occur in the approximately 130 validation repertoires, a later analysis found. The authors enumerated over 150 TCR beta chains as linked to cytomegalovirus. Reports indicated that the classifier achieved high specificity and sensitivity in diagnosing cytomegalovirus status.

Only in-frame clones appear in the TCRdb table, and some are missing; sequencing was by immunoSEQ multiplex PCR. The sample records 130,000 or so clones, about nine tenths being singletons. The donors were part of the validation cohort, which consisted of over a hundred subjects and was separate from the first cohort of roughly 620 subjects. Concerning this clone: Its antigen is unidentified.

This receptor was obtained from a man younger than 45 in good health and CMV-seronegative. The sequencing input was PBMCs.

DNA for the CDR3: TGTGCCAGCAGTGATTTGGCTAGCGTCGGGCCGGATACGCAGTATTTT. It specifies CASSDLASVGPDTQYF. The chain carries TRBV6-4 and TRBJ2-3; D is perhaps TRBD2 (6 bases). The V gene's germline CDR1 is MRHNA and CDR2 SNTAGT. The CDR3 is 16 residues long. Trimming shortened V by 3 bases and J by 6 bases, and 19 bases separated the two germline ends.